This TCR beta chain was documented in a study of metastatic and nonmetastatic thyroid tumors. Study overall: Thyroid patients, malignant and benign, had repertoires compared across blood and tumor or nodule tissue. General study findings and limits: When malignant thyroid tumors were compared with benign nodules, TCR beta diversity was reportedly significantly higher in the malignant tumors. This held in both blood and tumor samples.

TCRdb called clones again from the PCR reads with MiXCR. The repertoire includes 25,000 to 35,000 clones, around 15% of them detected once, and around 4.7% sits in the top ten. In this sample, this clone turned up many times. Its antigen is undetermined. The CDR3 contains 13 residues. Germline assignment: CDR1 DFQATT and CDR2 SNEGSKA (reference sequence). The V and J ends lost 6 bases and 3 bases respectively, with 15 bases between them. All patients were treatment-naive before thyroid surgery. The sequencing input was blood. V is TRBV20-1 and J is TRBJ2-7; D may be TRBD1 (6 bases). The clonotype was recovered from a female donor with papillary thyroid cancer or a benign thyroid nodule (not recorded which). Some clones in this sample may be carry-over from other donors' samples. The CDR3 here is CSAETGPDYEQYF. CDR3 nucleotides: TGCAGTGCGGAGACAGGACCCGACTACGAGCAGTACTTC.